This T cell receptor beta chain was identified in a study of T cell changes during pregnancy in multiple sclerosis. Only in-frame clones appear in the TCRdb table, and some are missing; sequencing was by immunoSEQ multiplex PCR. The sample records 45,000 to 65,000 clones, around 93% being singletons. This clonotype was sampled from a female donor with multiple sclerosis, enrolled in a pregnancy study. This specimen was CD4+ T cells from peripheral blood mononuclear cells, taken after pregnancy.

The DNA for the CDR3 is TGTGCCAGCAGTTTGGACAGGAGCTCCTACAATGAGCAGTTCTTC. Translation gives CASSLDRSSYNEQFF. This chain links TRBV27 with TRBJ2-1; 7 nucleotides match TRBD1. In germline, CDR1 is MNHEY, CDR2 SMNVEV (reference sequence). This CDR3 has 15 amino acids. V shed 3 bases and J 0 bases; nucleotides not matched to a gene: 2.